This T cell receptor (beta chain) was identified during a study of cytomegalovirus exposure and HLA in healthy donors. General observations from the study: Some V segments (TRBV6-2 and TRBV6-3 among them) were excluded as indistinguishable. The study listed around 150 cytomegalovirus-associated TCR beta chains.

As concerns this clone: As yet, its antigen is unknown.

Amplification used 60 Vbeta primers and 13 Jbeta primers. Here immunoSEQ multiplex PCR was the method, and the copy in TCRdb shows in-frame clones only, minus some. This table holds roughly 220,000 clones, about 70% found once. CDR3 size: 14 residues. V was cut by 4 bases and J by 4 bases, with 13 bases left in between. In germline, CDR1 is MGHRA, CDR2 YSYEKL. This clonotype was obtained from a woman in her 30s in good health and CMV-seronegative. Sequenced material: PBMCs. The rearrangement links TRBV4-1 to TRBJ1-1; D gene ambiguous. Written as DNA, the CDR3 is TGCGCCAGCAGCCCGAGGGAGGGCGGCACTGAAGCTTTCTTT. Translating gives CASSPREGGTEAFF.